These 28 T cell receptor beta chains share one sample of origin, sequenced in a study of spatial heterogeneity in lung cancer (dated by TCRdb to the late 2010s). The library came from 5' RACE. For sequencing, a NextSeq 500 was employed. Through fastp at Q25 and MiXCR, TCRdb rebuilt clones from the public reads, retaining in-frame beta chains. Every entry covers one CDR3 protein and lists the most common genes and DNA from its rows. This sample gives about 39,000 distinct CDR3 sequences in total; around 5.8% of them show up just once. The top ten hold approximately 10% of the sample. Taken with the paper, the label for time point translates to: sample taken at primary tumor resection. For TCR sequencing, whole RNA was extracted from tumor and nontumor lung tissue, or from cryopreserved PBMC samples, and no cell sorting was done. Sequencing was performed on PBMCs, taken at surgery. The source of these receptors is a male donor with early-stage non-small cell lung cancer.

There are many counts of this clonotype. The genes are TRBV14 and TRBJ2-1, with D unclear. This CDR3 region has 13 residues. With 0 bases removed from V and 9 bases from J, the gap between germline ends came to 9 bases. The germline V gene encodes CDR1 SGHDN and CDR2 FVKESK. The CDR3 is CASSQEGHGEQFF. The CDR3 DNA reads TGTGCCAGCAGCCAAGAGGGCCACGGTGAGCAGTTCTTC.

This clonotype was detected many times. The chain employs TRBV9 and TRBJ2-1, with a possible D match to TRBD2 (7 bases). The V and J ends lost 1 base and 7 bases respectively, with 15 bases between them. Germline assignment: CDR1 SGDLS and CDR2 YYNGEE. This CDR3 is built from 15 residues. CDR3 sequence: CASSVMWGGRNEQFF. As DNA, the CDR3 is TGTGCCAGCAGCGTAATGTGGGGGGGCCGGAATGAGCAGTTCTTC.

This clonotype has at least ten counts. CDR3 nucleotide sequence: TGTGCCAGCAGAGCTAGCGGGGGGGCCGGCGAGCAGTACTTC. It encodes CASRASGGAGEQYF. V gene TRBV12-3 or TRBV12-4 combines with J gene TRBJ2-7, with 12 bases matching TRBD2. Trimming cost V 6 bases and J 6 bases; bases outside gene matches: 6. This CDR3 region has 14 residues.

This clonotype was counted at least ten times. J is TRBJ1-5 and V is TRBV2; TRBD1 might be the D (6 bases). The V gene's germline CDR1 is SNHLY and CDR2 FYNNEI. The V and J ends lost 4 bases and 2 bases respectively, with 9 bases between them. The CDR3 has 14 residues. The CDR3: CASSAGVGNQPQHF. The CDR3 region has the DNA TGTGCCAGCAGTGCAGGGGTCGGCAATCAGCCCCAGCATTTT. Full variable domain (outside the CDR3, taken from reference TRBV2 and TRBJ1-5): EPEVTQTPSHQVTQMGQEVILRCVPISNHLYFYWYRQILGQKVEFLVSFYNNEISEKSEIFDDQFSVERPDGSNFTLKIRSTKLEDSAMYFCASSAGVGNQPQHFGDGTRLSIL.

This chain links TRBV7-9 with TRBJ1-2; 12 nucleotides line up with TRBD1. Germline lookup yields CDR1 SEHNR and CDR2 FQNEAQ (reference sequence). This CDR3 comprises 15 residues. After removal of 5 bases from V and 7 bases from J, the junction contained 8 bases not matched to a gene. The CDR3 spells CASSLRDRGLSGYTF. CDR3 DNA: TGTGCCAGCAGCCTCCGGGACAGGGGGCTTTCTGGCTACACCTTC.

This clonotype has a count of ten or more. The chain employs TRBV12-3 or TRBV12-4 and TRBJ1-2; the D gene is possibly TRBD1 (5 bases). The CDR3 totals 14 residues. Trimming removed 1 base at V and 2 bases at J, with 8 bases between. The CDR3 region is CASSLGGINYGYTF. The DNA of the CDR3 is TGTGCCAGCAGTTTAGGGGGGATCAACTATGGCTACACCTTC.

This clonotype has at least ten counts. The chain has TRBV11-2 and TRBJ2-1, with TRBD2 identical over 14 bases. Looked up from germline, CDR1 is SGHAT and CDR2 is FQNNGV. Germline trimming cut 5 bases from V and 7 bases from J; bases unmatched to any gene: 7. This CDR3 has 16 residues. The CDR3 sequence: CASSPRLAGGRNEQFF. The CDR3 nucleotides read TGTGCCAGCAGCCCAAGACTAGCGGGGGGGCGTAATGAGCAGTTCTTC.

V gene TRBV5-4 combines with J gene TRBJ1-2; 7 bases agree with TRBD1. The trim removed 1 base at V and 2 bases at J, leaving 8 bases unmatched. There are 16 residues in the CDR3. Germline CDR1 SGHNT, CDR2 YYREEE (reference sequence). The CDR3 nucleotides read TGTGCCAGCAGCTTGCCTACAGGGGTAATAAACTATGGCTACACCTTC. It encodes CASSLPTGVINYGYTF.

The chain is built from TRBV6-2 or TRBV6-3 and TRBJ2-7; 8 bases align to TRBD2. The V segment lost 6 bases and the J segment 5 bases; nucleotides outside the gene matches: 9. In germline, CDR1 is MNHEY, CDR2 SVGEGT. There are 14 residues in the CDR3. CDR3 nucleotide sequence: TGTGCCAGCAGCCAGGGACTAGTTTTGAACGAGCAGTACTTC. This translates into CASSQGLVLNEQYF.

This clonotype was picked up a small number of times. The chain combines TRBV11-2 with TRBJ1-3, with unresolved D. Germline V lookup: CDR1 SGHAT, CDR2 FQNNGV. V gave up 4 bases and J gave up 0 bases, with 16 bases separating them. There are 17 residues in the CDR3. The CDR3 loop reads CASSSRRLRLSGNTIYF. In DNA form, the CDR3 reads TGTGCCAGCAGCTCGCGCCGGCTGCGGCTCTCTGGAAACACCATATATTTT. Full variable domain (rest looked up from reference TRBV11-2 and TRBJ1-3): EAGVAQSPRYKIIEKRQSVAFWCNPISGHATLYWYQQILGQGPKLLIQFQNNGVVDDSQLPKDRFSAERLKGVDSTLKIQPAKLEDSAVYLCASSSRRLRLSGNTIYFGEGSWLTVV.

This clonotype came up many times. The V call is TRBV29-1, the J call TRBJ2-7; D is possibly TRBD1 (6 bases). CDR1 is SQVTM and CDR2 is ANQGSEA in the germline V gene. CDR3 length: 14 residues. V lost 6 bases and J lost 5, with 20 bases in between. CDR3 sequence: CSVARGYVIDEQYF. The DNA for the CDR3 is TGCAGCGTCGCCAGGGGTTACGTCATTGACGAGCAGTACTTC.

The chain recombines TRBV6-5 with TRBJ2-4, with 11 bases lining up with TRBD2. CDR3 length equals 16 residues. V lost 6 bases and J lost 1; bases outside the gene matches: 5. The germline V gene encodes CDR1 MNHEY and CDR2 SVGAGI. DNA of the CDR3: TGTGCCAGCAGCGTTAGCGGGGGGGCGGCCAAAAACATTCAGTACTTC. Residues: CASSVSGGAAKNIQYF.

The chain employs TRBV20-1 and TRBJ2-7, with 7 nucleotides matching TRBD1. V lost 0 bases, J lost 2 bases, and 13 bases stayed unmatched. CDR1 is DFQATT, CDR2 SNEGSKA, per germline (reference sequence). This CDR3 is 17 amino acids long. The CDR3, as DNA: TGCAGTGCTAGAGATCGCCCCCTCGACAGGGCCGCCTACGAGCAGTACTTC. As protein: CSARDRPLDRAAYEQYF.

This clonotype was observed at least ten times. The chain carries TRBV10-3 and TRBJ1-4; TRBD1 might be the D (6 bases). Looked up from germline, CDR1 is ENHRY and CDR2 is SYGVKD. This CDR3 has 15 residues. The V end was cut by 4 bases, the J end by 10 bases, with 19 bases between. CDR3 amino acids: CAISGAGAPTGKLFF. The CDR3 DNA reads as TGTGCCATCAGTGGGGCAGGGGCTCCGACGGGAAAACTGTTTTTT.

This clonotype was counted ten times or more. V and J are TRBV20-1 and TRBJ1-1, with 12 bases fitting TRBD1. The CDR3 has 15 amino acids. Germline CDR1 is DFQATT and CDR2 is SNEGSKA (reference sequence). The junction had 12 bases not matched to a gene; V was cut back by 6 bases and J by 7 bases. CDR3: CSAGTGGAHPYEAFF. In DNA, the CDR3 is TGCAGTGCCGGGACAGGGGGCGCCCACCCCTATGAAGCTTTCTTT.

The genes are TRBV11-2 and TRBJ2-7; 8 bases are shared with TRBD2. The CDR3 is made up of 14 amino acids. V gave up 3 bases and J gave up 5 bases; unmatched junction bases: 6. Germline-derived CDR1 and CDR2 are SGHAT and FQNNGV. The chain's CDR3 is CASSFSLAVNEQYF. Written as DNA, the CDR3 is TGTGCCAGCAGCTTTTCACTAGCGGTTAACGAGCAGTACTTC.

This clonotype was seen ten or more times. The V gene is TRBV6-6, the J gene TRBJ2-3, with 12 positions matching TRBD1. Germline CDR1 MNHNY, CDR2 SVGAGI (reference sequence). The CDR3 extends over 15 amino acids. V gave up 5 bases and J gave up 5 bases; unmatched junction bases: 5. The CDR3 loop reads CASSQGTGGKDTQYF. The CDR3, as DNA: TGTGCCAGCAGTCAAGGGACAGGGGGCAAAGATACGCAGTATTTT.

This clonotype has at least ten counts. The CDR3 DNA sequence: TGTGCCAGCAGTTCCTCAGGGGTTAAGAGTCAGCCCCAGCATTTT. This codes for CASSSSGVKSQPQHF. This chain links TRBV6-2 or TRBV6-3 with TRBJ1-5, with a possible D match to TRBD1 (6 bases). V was cut by 4 bases and J by 6 bases, with 16 bases left in between. CDR3 length: 15 residues. Germline V gene data show CDR1 as MNHEY and CDR2 as SVGEGT.

At least ten counts were recorded for this clonotype. The V call is TRBV5-1, the J call TRBJ2-3; no firm D call. CDR1 is SGHRS and CDR2 is YFSETQ in the germline V gene. V lost 0 bases to trimming and J lost 1 base, with 9 bases between them. This CDR3 is built from 15 residues. CDR3 nucleotide sequence: TGCGCCAGCAGCTTGGCAGCGTACGGCACAGATACGCAGTATTTT. It translates to CASSLAAYGTDTQYF.

This clonotype has a count of ten or more. The chain uses TRBV7-9 and TRBJ1-4; TRBD1 is a possible D gene (6 bases). The V and J ends lost 1 base and 3 bases respectively, with 9 bases between them. CDR1 SEHNR and CDR2 FQNEAQ come from the germline V gene (reference sequence). CDR3 length: 15 residues. Here the CDR3 reads CASSLDEGANEKLFF. CDR3 DNA sequence: TGTGCCAGCAGCTTAGATGAGGGGGCTAATGAAAAACTGTTTTTT.

This clonotype was counted a few times. V and J are TRBV10-3 and TRBJ2-3; D gene uncertain. Germline V gene sequence: CDR1 ENHRY, CDR2 SYGVKD. The CDR3 length is 13 residues. Deletions cut 2 bases from V and 3 bases from J, with 6 bases between. The chain's CDR3 is CAISEGSTDTQYF. CDR3 DNA sequence: TGTGCCATCAGTGAGGGAAGTACAGATACGCAGTATTTT.

This rearrangement joins TRBV9 to TRBJ2-3; the D gene is possibly TRBD2 (5 bases). Between the trimmed V and J ends, which lost 1 base and 8 bases, there was a span of 14 bases. The CDR3 extends over 14 amino acids. The germline V gene encodes CDR1 SGDLS and CDR2 YYNGEE. In nucleotides, the CDR3 is TGTGCCAGCAGCGTAATCTGGGGAGAAGGTACGCAGTATTTT. Translating it yields CASSVIWGEGTQYF. The full variable domain, completed using reference TRBV9 and TRBJ2-3, is DSGVTQTPKHLITATGQRVTLRCSPRSGDLSVYWYQQSLDQGLQFLIQYYNGEERAKGNILERFSAQQFPDLHSELNLSSLELGDSALYFCASSVIWGEGTQYFGPGTRLTVL.

This clonotype showed up many times. This chain uses TRBV12-5 with TRBJ2-3; tentatively, D is TRBD2 (5 bases). Trimming left V 1 base short and J 6 bases short, with 14 bases between. The length of the CDR3 is 15 residues. Germline CDR1 reads LGHNT; CDR2 reads FRNRAP. CDR3 bases: TGTGCTAGTGGTTTGGGGCTCGGGGAACGGGATACGCAGTATTTT. It encodes CASGLGLGERDTQYF.

This clonotype was seen ten or more times. J is TRBJ2-2 and V is TRBV28; D call uncertain. CDR3 size: 16 residues. Between the trimmed V and J ends, which lost 3 bases and 4 bases, there was a span of 15 bases. The V gene's germline CDR1 is MDHEN and CDR2 SYDVKM. The CDR3: CASSFPRAARTGELFF. The CDR3 DNA is TGTGCCAGCAGTTTTCCCCGGGCGGCTCGCACCGGGGAGCTGTTTTTT.

This clonotype has ten or more counts. This chain connects TRBV14 to TRBJ1-2; TRBD1 is a possible D gene (6 bases). Germline V lookup: CDR1 SGHDN, CDR2 FVKESK. The CDR3 has 14 residues. V gave up 2 bases and J gave up 8 bases, with 15 bases separating them. The CDR3 region is CASSQWQGTGGYTF. For the CDR3, the DNA is TGTGCCAGCAGCCAATGGCAGGGGACGGGAGGCTACACCTTC.

This clonotype was seen at least ten times. This chain uses TRBV12-3 or TRBV12-4 with TRBJ1-5; tentative D call: TRBD1 (5 bases). The V and J ends lost 3 bases and 9 bases respectively, with 18 bases between them. This CDR3 region has 15 residues. The CDR3: CASSLGQPAKGPQHF. Written as DNA, the CDR3 is TGTGCCAGCAGTTTGGGGCAGCCCGCCAAAGGGCCCCAGCATTTT.

This clonotype came up many times. CDR3 nucleotide sequence: TGTGCCATCAGTCGGATCGAAAGAGGGAACCGTTCTAGCACAGATACGCAGTATTTT. Translating gives CAISRIERGNRSSTDTQYF. V usage is TRBV10-3 and J usage is TRBJ2-3; tentatively, D is TRBD2 (5 bases). The CDR3 sequence is 19 residues long. The V gene lost 5 bases and the J gene lost 0 bases, with 24 bases spanning the gap. From germline, CDR1 is ENHRY and CDR2 SYGVKD.

This clonotype was observed many times. The V call is TRBV20-1, the J call TRBJ1-4; tentative D call: TRBD1 (6 bases). The length of the CDR3 is 12 residues. V lost 3 bases to trimming and J lost 6 bases, with 8 bases between them. Germline values: CDR1 DFQATT, CDR2 SNEGSKA (reference sequence). The CDR3 region is CSASRGDEKLFF. CDR3 coding DNA: TGCAGTGCTAGCAGGGGAGATGAAAAACTGTTTTTT.